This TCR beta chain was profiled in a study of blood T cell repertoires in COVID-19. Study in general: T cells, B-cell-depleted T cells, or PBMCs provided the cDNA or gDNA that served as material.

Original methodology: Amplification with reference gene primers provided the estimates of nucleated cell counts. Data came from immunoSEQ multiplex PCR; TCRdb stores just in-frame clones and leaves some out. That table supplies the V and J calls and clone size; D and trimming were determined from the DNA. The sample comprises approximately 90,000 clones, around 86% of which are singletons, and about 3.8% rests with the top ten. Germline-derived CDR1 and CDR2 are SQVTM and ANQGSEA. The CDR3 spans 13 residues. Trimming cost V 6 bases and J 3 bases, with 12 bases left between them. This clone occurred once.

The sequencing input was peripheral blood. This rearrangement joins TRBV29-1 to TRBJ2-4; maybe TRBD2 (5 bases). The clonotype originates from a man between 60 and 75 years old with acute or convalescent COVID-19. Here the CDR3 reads CSVGGGYKNIQYF. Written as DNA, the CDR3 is TGCAGCGTCGGAGGTGGTTACAAAAACATTCAGTACTTC. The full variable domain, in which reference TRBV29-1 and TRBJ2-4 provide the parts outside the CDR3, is SAVISQKPSRDICQRGTSLTIQCQVDSQVTMMFWYRQQPGQSLTLIATANQGSEATYESGFVIDKFPISRPNLTFSTLTVSNMSPEDSSIYLCSVGGGYKNIQYFGAGTRLSVL.